The present T cell receptor beta chain was sequenced within a study of blood T cells in healthy people across ages. A J-beta primer mix and a sample-barcoded 5' primer were used in a second PCR of roughly 6 to 11 cycles. A template-switch adaptor with 12 random nucleotides tagged each cDNA molecule. Each sample yielded at least 2.5 million CDR3-containing paired-end reads. TCRdb processed the 5' RACE reads anew with MiXCR; each CDR3 protein has one entry. The sample consists of around 1,700,000 distinct CDR3 sequences, under 30% of them appearing once. CDR1 is SGHRS, CDR2 YFSETQ, per germline. The CDR3 spans 15 residues. V dropped 5 bases and J dropped 2; count of bases not matched to a gene: 9. At least ten counts were recorded for this clonotype.

Sequencing input: blood. This chain connects TRBV5-1 to TRBJ2-7, with 8 nucleotides matching TRBD1. The clonotype was recovered from a woman in her 30s in good health. CDR3 in DNA: TGCGCCAGCAGTCTTGGACAGGGTCGACCCTACGAGCAGTACTTC. Its translation: CASSLGQGRPYEQYF.